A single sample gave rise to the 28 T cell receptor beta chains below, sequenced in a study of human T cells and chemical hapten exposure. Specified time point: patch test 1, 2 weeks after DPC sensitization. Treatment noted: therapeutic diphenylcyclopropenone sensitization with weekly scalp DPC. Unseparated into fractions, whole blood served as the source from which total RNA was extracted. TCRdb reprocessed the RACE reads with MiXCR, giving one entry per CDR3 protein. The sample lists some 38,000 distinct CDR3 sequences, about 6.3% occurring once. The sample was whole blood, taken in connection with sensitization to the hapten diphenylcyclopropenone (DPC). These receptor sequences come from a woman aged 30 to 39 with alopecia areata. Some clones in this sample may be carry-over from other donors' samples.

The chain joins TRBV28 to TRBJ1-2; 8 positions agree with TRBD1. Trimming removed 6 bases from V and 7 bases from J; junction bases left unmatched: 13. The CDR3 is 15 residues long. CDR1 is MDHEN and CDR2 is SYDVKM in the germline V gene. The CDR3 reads CASSPGTGASRGYTF. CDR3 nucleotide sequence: TGTGCCAGCAGCCCTGGGACAGGAGCTAGCCGTGGCTACACCTTC.

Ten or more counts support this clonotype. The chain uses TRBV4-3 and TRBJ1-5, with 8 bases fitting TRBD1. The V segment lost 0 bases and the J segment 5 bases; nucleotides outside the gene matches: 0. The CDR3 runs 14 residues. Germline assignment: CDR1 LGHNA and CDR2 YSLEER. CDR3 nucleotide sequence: TGCGCCAGCAGCCAAGAGACAGGGGATCAGCCCCAGCATTTT. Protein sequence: CASSQETGDQPQHF.

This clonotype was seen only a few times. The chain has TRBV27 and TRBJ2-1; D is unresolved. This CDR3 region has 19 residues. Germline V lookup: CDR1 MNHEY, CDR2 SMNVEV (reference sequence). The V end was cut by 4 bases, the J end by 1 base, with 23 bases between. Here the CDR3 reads CASSYVGSARSFSYNEQFF. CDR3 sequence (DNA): TGTGCCAGCAGTTATGTAGGCAGCGCGAGGAGTTTTTCCTACAATGAGCAGTTCTTC.

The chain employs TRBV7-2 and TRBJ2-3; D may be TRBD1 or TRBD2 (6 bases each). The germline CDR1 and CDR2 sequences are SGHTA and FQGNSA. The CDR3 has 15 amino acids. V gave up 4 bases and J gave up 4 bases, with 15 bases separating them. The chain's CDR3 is CASSYWGAMADTQYF. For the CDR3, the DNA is TGTGCCAGCAGCTACTGGGGGGCCATGGCAGATACGCAGTATTTT.

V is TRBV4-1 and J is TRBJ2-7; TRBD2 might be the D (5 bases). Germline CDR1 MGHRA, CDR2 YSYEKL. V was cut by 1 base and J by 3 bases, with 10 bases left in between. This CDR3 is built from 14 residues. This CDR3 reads CASSQAGSHYEQYF. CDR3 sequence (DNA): TGCGCCAGCAGCCAAGCGGGATCCCACTACGAGCAGTACTTC.

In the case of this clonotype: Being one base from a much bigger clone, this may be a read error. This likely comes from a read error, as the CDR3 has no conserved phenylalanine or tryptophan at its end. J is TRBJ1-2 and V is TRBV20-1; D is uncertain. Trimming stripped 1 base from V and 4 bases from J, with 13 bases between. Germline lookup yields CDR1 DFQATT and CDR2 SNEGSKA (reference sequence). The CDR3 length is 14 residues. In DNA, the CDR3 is TGCAGTGCTAGAGTTTGGACCAGGCCCTATGGCTACACCATC. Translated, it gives CSARVWTRPYGYTI.

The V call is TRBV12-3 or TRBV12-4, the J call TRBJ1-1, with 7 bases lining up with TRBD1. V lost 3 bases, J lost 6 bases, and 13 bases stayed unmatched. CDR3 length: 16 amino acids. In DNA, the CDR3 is TGTGCCAGCAGTTTTGACAGGGTCCGTCCGAGCCCTGAAGCTTTCTTT. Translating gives CASSFDRVRPSPEAFF.

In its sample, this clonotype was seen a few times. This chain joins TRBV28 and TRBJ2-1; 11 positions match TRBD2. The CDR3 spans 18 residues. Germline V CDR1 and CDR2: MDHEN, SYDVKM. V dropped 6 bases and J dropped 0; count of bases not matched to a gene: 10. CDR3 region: CASRSTSGGLGSYNEQFF. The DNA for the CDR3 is TGTGCCAGCAGATCCACTAGCGGGGGCCTCGGCTCCTACAATGAGCAGTTCTTC.

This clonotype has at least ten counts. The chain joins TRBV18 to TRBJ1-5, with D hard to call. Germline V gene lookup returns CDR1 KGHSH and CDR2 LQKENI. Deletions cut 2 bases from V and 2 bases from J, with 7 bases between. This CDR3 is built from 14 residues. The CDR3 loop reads CASSPDGGNQPQHF. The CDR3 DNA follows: TGTGCCAGCTCACCAGACGGGGGCAATCAGCCCCAGCATTTT.

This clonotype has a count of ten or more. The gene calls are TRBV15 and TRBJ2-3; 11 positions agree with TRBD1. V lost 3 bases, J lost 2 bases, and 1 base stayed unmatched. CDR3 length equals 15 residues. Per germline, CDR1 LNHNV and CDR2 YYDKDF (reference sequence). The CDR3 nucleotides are TGTGCCACCAGCAGGGGACAGGGGGACACAGATACGCAGTATTTT. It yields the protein CATSRGQGDTDTQYF.

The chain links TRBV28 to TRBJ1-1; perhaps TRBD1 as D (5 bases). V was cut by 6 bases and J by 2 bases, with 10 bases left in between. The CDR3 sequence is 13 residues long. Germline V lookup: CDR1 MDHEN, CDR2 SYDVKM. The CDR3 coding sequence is TGTGCCAGCAGGCTGACAGTCAACACTGAAGCTTTCTTT. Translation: CASRLTVNTEAFF.

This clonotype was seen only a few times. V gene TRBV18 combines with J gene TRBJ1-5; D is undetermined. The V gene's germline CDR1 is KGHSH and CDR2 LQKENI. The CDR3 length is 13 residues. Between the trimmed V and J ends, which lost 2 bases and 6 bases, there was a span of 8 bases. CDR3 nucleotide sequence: TGTGCCAGCTCACCAGGTACGGCTCAGCCCCAGCATTTT. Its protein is CASSPGTAQPQHF.

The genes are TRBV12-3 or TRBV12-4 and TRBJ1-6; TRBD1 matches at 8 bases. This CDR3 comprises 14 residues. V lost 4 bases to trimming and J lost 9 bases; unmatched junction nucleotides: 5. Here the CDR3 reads CASSSDRERSPLHF. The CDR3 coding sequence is TGTGCCAGCAGTTCGGACAGGGAGCGTTCACCCCTCCACTTT.

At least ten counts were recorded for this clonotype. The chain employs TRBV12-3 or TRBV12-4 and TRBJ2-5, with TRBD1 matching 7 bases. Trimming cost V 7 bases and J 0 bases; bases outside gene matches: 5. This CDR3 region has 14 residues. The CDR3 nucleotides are TGTGCCAGCATCCGGGACAGTCACCAAGAGACCCAGTACTTC. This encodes CASIRDSHQETQYF.

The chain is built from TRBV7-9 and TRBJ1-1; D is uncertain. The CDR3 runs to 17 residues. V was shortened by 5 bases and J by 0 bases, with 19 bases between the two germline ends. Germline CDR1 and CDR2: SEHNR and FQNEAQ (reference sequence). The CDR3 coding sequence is TGTGCCAGCAGCGACAACCCGGAGATGAGCATGAACACTGAAGCTTTCTTT. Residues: CASSDNPEMSMNTEAFF. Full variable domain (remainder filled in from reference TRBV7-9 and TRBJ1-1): DTGVSQNPRHKITKRGQNVTFRCDPISEHNRLYWYRQTLGQGPEFLTYFQNEAQLEKSRLLSDRFSAERPKGSFSTLEIQRTEQGDSAMYLCASSDNPEMSMNTEAFFGQGTRLTVV.

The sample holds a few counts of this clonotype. The chain's CDR3 is CASSPTGTQNTGELFF. CDR3 bases: TGTGCCAGCAGCCCTACCGGGACTCAGAACACCGGGGAGCTGTTTTTT. The J gene is TRBJ2-2, the V gene TRBV7-3, with D possibly matching TRBD2 (6 bases). Germline V CDR1 and CDR2: SGHTA, FQGTGA. The CDR3 is 16 residues long. V lost 5 bases and J lost 1, with 14 bases in between.

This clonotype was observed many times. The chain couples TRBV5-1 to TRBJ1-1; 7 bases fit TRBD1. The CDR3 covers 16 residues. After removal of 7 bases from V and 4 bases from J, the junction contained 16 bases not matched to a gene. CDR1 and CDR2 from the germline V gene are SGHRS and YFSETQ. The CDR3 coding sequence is TGCGCCAGCGGACCGACAGGGTCGGTATTGAGCACTGAAGCTTTCTTT. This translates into CASGPTGSVLSTEAFF.

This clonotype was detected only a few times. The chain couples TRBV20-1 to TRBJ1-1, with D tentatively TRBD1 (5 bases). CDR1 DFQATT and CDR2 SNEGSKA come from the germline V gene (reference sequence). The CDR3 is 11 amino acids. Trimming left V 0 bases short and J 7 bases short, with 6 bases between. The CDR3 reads CSARETVEAFF. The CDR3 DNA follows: TGCAGTGCTAGAGAGACAGTTGAAGCTTTCTTT.

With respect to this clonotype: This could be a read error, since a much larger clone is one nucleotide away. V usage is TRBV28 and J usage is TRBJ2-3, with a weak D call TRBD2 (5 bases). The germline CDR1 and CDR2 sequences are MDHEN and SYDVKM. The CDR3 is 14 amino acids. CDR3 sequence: CASSLPGSTDMQYF. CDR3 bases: TGTGCCAGCAGTTTACCGGGAAGCACAGATATGCAGTATTTT.

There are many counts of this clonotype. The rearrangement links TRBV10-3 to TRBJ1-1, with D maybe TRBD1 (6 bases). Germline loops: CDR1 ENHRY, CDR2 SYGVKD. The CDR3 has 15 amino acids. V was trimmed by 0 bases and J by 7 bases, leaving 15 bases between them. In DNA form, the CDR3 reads TGTGCCATCAGTGAGTCTGGCAGGGTAGGGGGTGAAGCTTTCTTT. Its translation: CAISESGRVGGEAFF.

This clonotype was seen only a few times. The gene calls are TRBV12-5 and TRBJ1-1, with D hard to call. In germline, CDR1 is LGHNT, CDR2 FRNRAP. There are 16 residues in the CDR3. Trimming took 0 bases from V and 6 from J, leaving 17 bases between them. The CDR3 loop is CASGLVSRGRLAEAFF. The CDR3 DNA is TGTGCTAGTGGTTTGGTATCGAGAGGGCGTCTGGCTGAAGCTTTCTTT.

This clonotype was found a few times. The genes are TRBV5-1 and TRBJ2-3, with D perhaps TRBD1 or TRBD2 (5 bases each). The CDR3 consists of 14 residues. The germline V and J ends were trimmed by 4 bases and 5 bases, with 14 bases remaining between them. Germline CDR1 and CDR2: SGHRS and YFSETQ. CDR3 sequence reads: CASSIGTAGDTQYF. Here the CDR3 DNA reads TGCGCCAGCAGCATAGGGACGGCGGGAGATACGCAGTATTTT.

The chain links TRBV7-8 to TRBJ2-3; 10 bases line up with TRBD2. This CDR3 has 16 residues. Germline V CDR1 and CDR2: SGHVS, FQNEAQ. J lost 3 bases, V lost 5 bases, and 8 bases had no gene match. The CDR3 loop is CASSLPLAGATDTQYF. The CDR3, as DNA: TGTGCCAGCAGCCTCCCCCTAGCGGGGGCAACAGATACGCAGTATTTT.

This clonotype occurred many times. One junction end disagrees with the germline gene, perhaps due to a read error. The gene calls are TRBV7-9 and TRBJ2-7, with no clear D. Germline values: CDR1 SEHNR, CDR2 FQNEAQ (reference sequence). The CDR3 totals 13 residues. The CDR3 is CASSLGSRPVVVF. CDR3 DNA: TGTGCCAGCAGCTTAGGGTCAAGGCCCGTGGTAGTCTTC.

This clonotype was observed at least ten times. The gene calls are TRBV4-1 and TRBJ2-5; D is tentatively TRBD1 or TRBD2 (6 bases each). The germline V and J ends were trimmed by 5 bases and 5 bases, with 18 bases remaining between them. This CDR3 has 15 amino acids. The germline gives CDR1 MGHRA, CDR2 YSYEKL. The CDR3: CASSASRGALETQYF. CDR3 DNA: TGCGCCAGCAGCGCTTCTAGGGGGGCTTTGGAGACCCAGTACTTC.

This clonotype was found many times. The CDR3 nucleotides are TGTGCCAGCAGTCCACAAGTCCCCCGGAAAGAAAAACTGTTTTTT. The encoded protein is CASSPQVPRKEKLFF. This chain uses TRBV6-4 with TRBJ1-4; D remains ambiguous. Per the germline V gene, CDR1 is MRHNA and CDR2 is SNTAGT. Between the trimmed V and J ends, which lost 5 bases and 8 bases, there was a span of 18 bases. The CDR3 loop spans 15 amino acids.

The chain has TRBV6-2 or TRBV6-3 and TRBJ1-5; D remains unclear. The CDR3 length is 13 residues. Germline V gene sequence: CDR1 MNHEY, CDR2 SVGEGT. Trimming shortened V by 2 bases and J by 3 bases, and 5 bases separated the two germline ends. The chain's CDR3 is CASSYQTNQPQHF. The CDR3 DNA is TGTGCCAGCAGTTACCAGACCAATCAGCCCCAGCATTTT.

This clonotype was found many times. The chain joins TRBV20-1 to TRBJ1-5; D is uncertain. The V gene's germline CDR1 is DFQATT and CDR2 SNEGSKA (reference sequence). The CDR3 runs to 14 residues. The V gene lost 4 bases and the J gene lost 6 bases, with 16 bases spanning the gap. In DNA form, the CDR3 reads TGCAGTGCTACACACCCTAGACTTCCTCAGCCCCAGCATTTT. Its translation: CSATHPRLPQPQHF.